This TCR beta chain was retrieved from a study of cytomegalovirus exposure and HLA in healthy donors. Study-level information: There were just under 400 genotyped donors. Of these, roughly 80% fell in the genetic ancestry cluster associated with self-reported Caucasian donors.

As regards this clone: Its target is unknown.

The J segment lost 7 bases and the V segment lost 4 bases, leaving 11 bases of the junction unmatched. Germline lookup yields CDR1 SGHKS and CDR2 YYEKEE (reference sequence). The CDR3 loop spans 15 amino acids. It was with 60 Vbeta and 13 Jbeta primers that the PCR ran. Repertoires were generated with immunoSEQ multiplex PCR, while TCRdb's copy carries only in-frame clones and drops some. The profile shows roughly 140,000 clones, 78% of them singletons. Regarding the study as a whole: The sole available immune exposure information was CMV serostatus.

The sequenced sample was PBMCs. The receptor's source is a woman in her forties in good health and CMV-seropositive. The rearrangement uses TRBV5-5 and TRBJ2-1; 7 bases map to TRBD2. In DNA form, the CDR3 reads TGTGCCAGCAGCCCTTCTCCCGGGAGGTATAATGAGCAGTTCTTC. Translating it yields CASSPSPGRYNEQFF.